This record looks at one T cell receptor beta chain sequence and its context. Its antigen is undetermined. The data originate from a study of identical twins. A template switching step contributed a universal primer site, while unique molecular identifiers were present in the cDNA. TCRdb redid the calling of the 5' RACE reads with MiXCR, one entry per CDR3 protein. The profile shows 450,000 or so distinct CDR3 sequences, approximately 15% of them singletons. Study results and limitations: Cross-sectional statistics, not tracking of the same donors, supported the conclusions. Twins shared out-of-frame alpha sequences with excess low generation probability.

This sample also appeared in a second study, on yellow fever vaccine responses in identical twins. In that study: Twins reportedly mounted vaccine T cell responses that seemed partly convergent, partly personalized.

Source material: CD4+ T cells sorted from blood. The origin of this receptor is a young woman in good health.

The CDR3 coding sequence is TGTGCCAGCAGTTCCGAACGGACAGGGGGGGATGGCTACACCTTC. Amino acid sequence: CASSSERTGGDGYTF. The V and J genes are TRBV28 and TRBJ1-2; 10 nucleotides match TRBD1. The J segment lost 6 bases and the V segment lost 4 bases, leaving 8 bases of the junction unmatched. The germline gives CDR1 MDHEN, CDR2 SYDVKM. The length of the CDR3 is 15 residues.